The 5 T cell receptor beta chains below come from one sample, sequenced in a study of T cells in Graves' hyperthyroidism and ophthalmopathy. Amplified TCR beta CDR3 regions derived from RNA transcripts. Using the HTBI primer set, a first-round RT-PCR was run on the TCR CDR3. MiXCR was run by TCRdb on the multiplex PCR reads, yielding one entry per CDR3 protein. This sample yields about 400,000 distinct CDR3 sequences, of which over 13% are seen a single time; around 28% belongs to the top ten. Sequences were obtained from blood. The receptors here all came from a man between 50 and 59 years old with Graves' ophthalmopathy.

V usage is TRBV20-1 and J usage is TRBJ2-7, with D possibly being TRBD2 (6 bases). CDR3 size: 14 residues. The V and J ends lost 6 bases and 3 bases respectively, with 18 bases between them. Germline CDR1 is DFQATT and CDR2 is SNEGSKA (reference sequence). The CDR3 is CSAAEDVGSYEQYF. CDR3 DNA sequence: TGCAGTGCGGCAGAGGACGTCGGGAGCTACGAGCAGTACTTC.

This clonotype was seen many times. The chain's CDR3 is CAAGGGGNQETQYF. CDR3 nucleotide sequence: TGTGCCGCAGGGGGGGGAGGAAACCAAGAGACCCAGTACTTC. The V call is TRBV2, the J call TRBJ2-5; D is perhaps TRBD1 or TRBD2 (7 bases each). The CDR3 covers 14 residues. From germline, CDR1 is SNHLY and CDR2 FYNNEI. V lost 11 bases and J 0 bases, leaving 16 bases between the germline ends.

V gene TRBV20-1 combines with J gene TRBJ2-5; the D gene is possibly TRBD1 (5 bases). Germline CDR1 reads DFQATT; CDR2 reads SNEGSKA (reference sequence). V dropped 6 bases and J dropped 5 bases, with 22 bases sitting between them. The CDR3 runs to 15 residues. CDR3 nucleotides: TGCAGTGCCCAAAGGATGGGGCGGATTCAGGAGACCCAGTACTTC. Its translation is CSAQRMGRIQETQYF.

The CDR3 region has the DNA TGTGCCTGGAGTGTTGGCTCAGATACGCAGTATTTT. Translating it yields CAWSVGSDTQYF. The V gene is TRBV30, the J gene TRBJ2-3; D remains ambiguous. This CDR3 is built from 12 residues. Trimming took off 0 bases at V and 4 bases at J, with 5 bases between the two ends. Germline CDR1 reads GTSNPN; CDR2 reads SVGIG (reference sequence).

This chain connects TRBV6-9 to TRBJ2-6, with D tentatively TRBD2 (6 bases). V lost 3 bases to trimming and J lost 1 base, with 16 bases between them. Germline loops: CDR1 MNHGY, CDR2 SVAAGI. This CDR3 has 18 amino acids. The DNA for the CDR3 is TGTGCCAGCAGTTACTTCGGGGGTAGGTCGTCTGGGGCCAACGTCCTGACTTTC. As protein: CASSYFGGRSSGANVLTF.